This TCR beta chain was obtained from a study of T cells in Graves' hyperthyroidism and ophthalmopathy. Regions amplified from RNA transcripts were the TCR beta CDR3 regions. The HTBI set primed first-round TCR CDR3 RT-PCR. TCRdb recomputed calls from the multiplex PCR reads with MiXCR, one row per CDR3 protein. The repertoire has about 690,000 distinct CDR3 sequences, roughly 17% of them found once; the top ten carry roughly a sixth. As concerns this clonotype: Antigen unknown.

Patients were excluded for uncontrolled infection, other autoimmune disease, pregnancy or lactation. The length of the CDR3 is 17 residues. Germline CDR1 DFQATT, CDR2 SNEGSKA (reference sequence). V dropped 3 bases and J dropped 7 bases, with 25 bases sitting between them. The study's findings and limits: Blood also contained most expanded thyroid clonotypes above 0.001. The model forecast ophthalmopathy, anticipating it by a median approximately 6 months before onset.

Sequences were obtained from blood. The sequence was obtained from a man aged 50 to 59 with Graves' hyperthyroidism. This chain uses TRBV20-1 with TRBJ2-1; weak D call: TRBD2 (5 bases). CDR3 DNA sequence: TGCAGTGCTAGTTATTGGAAAGAGAGGTCCTCGGGGAATGAGCAGTTCTTC. Translating it yields CSASYWKERSSGNEQFF.